The clone carrying this T cell receptor (beta chain) was recorded once. Its antigen is not identified. Additional DNA sequences in this sample encode the identical CDR3. This specimen belongs to a study of shared clonotypes between healthy human individuals. Assay used: immunoSEQ multiplex PCR; TCRdb lists only in-frame clones, some missing. The sample includes around 640,000 clones, around 96% seen only once; the top ten take about 0.12%. The CDR3 consists of 14 residues. The V and J ends lost 3 bases and 2 bases respectively, with 10 bases between them. Germline CDR1 reads MNHEY; CDR2 reads SMNVEV (reference sequence). Findings and limits, study-wide: Naive subsets typically showed greater estimated richness than memory subsets. Naive CD4 clonotype sharing across a few donors was approximately 5.2%.

It was CD45RO-negative cells, positively selected for CCR7, that made up naive CD8 cells, with terminally differentiated effector memory CD45RA+ cells excluded. Donors were healthy HIV-negative adults without recent acute infections or vaccinations. This sequence joins TRBV27 and TRBJ1-2, with a weak D call TRBD1 (5 bases). The sample taken for sequencing was naive CD8+ T cells sorted from blood. This TCR was recovered from a woman in her thirties in good health. CDR3 bases: TGTGCCAGCAGTTTCCTAGGGGCAAACTATGGCTACACCTTC. This encodes CASSFLGANYGYTF.